This paragraph covers one T cell receptor beta chain sequence. Its antigen is currently not known. Base quality data are lacking; no much larger clone is found one base away. CDR1 and CDR2, looked up from the germline V gene, are SGHVS and FNYEAQ. From the cysteine through the phenylalanine, the CDR3 covers 13 amino acids. Only the CDR3 region is kept as DNA, spanning 39 bases read in frame from base 1. V is cut by 3 bases and J by 5 bases, and the space between the germline ends is 8 bases. Peripheral blood was donated by five healthy children aged roughly 15-60 months who were having elective routine surgery, plus five healthy nonsmoking adults. The adult controls were healthy nonsmokers between about 20 and 55 years old, with a median age of approximately 41 years. A FACSAria III cell sorter was used to sort live, Annexin V-negative naive CD8+ T cells (CD3+CD8+CD45RA+CCR7+). Each sample yielded between roughly 19,000 and 110,000 sorted naive CD8+ T cells. Mononuclear cells were isolated from diluted blood by Ficoll-Paque density gradient centrifugation. Before sorting, mononuclear cells were cryopreserved in about 10% DMSO plus 90% FBS and kept long term at -150 degrees C. After thawing, the cells were stained with Annexin V and with antibodies against CD3, CD8, CCR7 and CD45RA. Genomic DNA was extracted from snap-frozen sorted cell pellets with the DNeasy Blood and Tissue Kit.

TCRbeta CDR3 regions were amplified from genomic DNA by a two-step, bias-controlled multiplex PCR. The multiplex PCR used primers specific for every TRBV and TRBJ gene segment. The immunoSEQ Assay was used to generate the TCRbeta repertoire data. As for the authors' bioinformatics: To merge closely related sequences, reads went through filtering and clustering using a relative-frequency ratio and a modified nearest-neighbor algorithm. V, D and J gene assignments for CDR3 sequences followed IMGT annotation. Template counts were corrected for PCR amplification bias by normalization and were quantified against synthetic TCR CDR3 analog sequences. Only unique productive sequences, defined as in-frame CDR3 sequences without stop codons, were included in the analyses. Clonality, defined as 1 minus Pielou's evenness, and iChao1 richness were computed with the immunoSEQ Analyzer software. Statistical tests were run in JMP, with either Student's t-test or a non-parametric test chosen according to Shapiro-Wilk normality results. This is the immuneACCESS table as TCRdb keeps it, with only in-frame sequences that have V and J called. A part of the clones is gone; compared with another copy, unresolved V genes explain less than half, and the rest is unexplained. V, J and clone size derive from that table, while D and trimming were established from the DNA sequence. Across this sample there are about 7,900 clones, with roughly 98% seen only once. Roughly 2.9% of the sample goes to the ten largest clones.

The entry originates in a study of naive CD8 T cells in extremely preterm neonates (dated by TCRdb to the late 2010s). For context, the study as a whole: An age range of 25-50 years is given for the adult participants in the abstract, whereas a range of 20-50 years is given in the methods. TCRbeta CDR3 repertoires of sorted naive CD8+ T cells were compared across four age groups: extremely preterm neonates, term neonates, young children and adults.

Broad study findings and their caveats: Preterm neonates had significantly lower iChao1 richness than all other age groups (p < 0.05) and an even clone distribution, indicating a less rich repertoire. A larger fraction of CDR3 nucleotide sequences was shared among preterm neonates (roughly 2.5%) than among term neonates (around 0.4%), young children (approximately 0.03%) and adults (approximately 0.01%). As limitations, the authors pointed to a small sample size and variable productive template counts among preterm samples. Prospective longitudinal studies of preterm and term neonates were called for by the authors so that T cell development could be tracked within individuals. Preterm CDR3s were shorter, with fewer N additions and less junctional trimming, and were closer to germline than those of older groups.

The sample taken for sequencing was naive CD8+ T cells from blood. The chain is made from TRBV7-6 and TRBJ1-5; no D gene call is confident. The sequence was collected from a human donor in good health. The CDR3 corresponds to CASSLEDYQPQHF. The bases are TGTGCCAGCAGCTTGGAGGATTATCAGCCCCAGCATTTT.